This T cell receptor (beta chain) was sequenced in a study of PD-L1 blockade in urothelial cancer. Study information: The patients' atezolizumab therapy, 1,200 mg intravenously every 3 weeks, started at some point between 2014 and 2015. Of some 30 patients, some 25 were males with bladder-origin urothelial cancer. The median T cell count in blood samples was 110,000 to 150,000.

As to time point: pretreatment peripheral blood. Clones were sequenced by immunoSEQ multiplex PCR, and TCRdb holds only the in-frame ones, with some missing. The data contain tens of thousands of clones, almost 90% of them singletons. Germline lookup yields CDR1 SGDLS and CDR2 YYNGEE. Trimming left V 1 base short and J 3 bases short, with 9 bases between. This CDR3 contains 14 residues. The clonotype comes from a man aged 55 to 69 with urothelial cancer. The sample in question was PBMCs, obtained around atezolizumab (anti-PD-L1) treatment. This rearrangement joins TRBV9 to TRBJ2-3; D remains ambiguous. CDR3 sequence reads: CASSVSQITDTQYF. CDR3 DNA sequence: TGTGCCAGCAGCGTAAGTCAGATTACAGATACGCAGTATTTT. The full variable domain, in which reference TRBV9 and TRBJ2-3 provide the parts outside the CDR3, is DSGVTQTPKHLITATGQRVTLRCSPRSGDLSVYWYQQSLDQGLQFLIQYYNGEERAKGNILERFSAQQFPDLHSELNLSSLELGDSALYFCASSVSQITDTQYFGPGTRLTVL.